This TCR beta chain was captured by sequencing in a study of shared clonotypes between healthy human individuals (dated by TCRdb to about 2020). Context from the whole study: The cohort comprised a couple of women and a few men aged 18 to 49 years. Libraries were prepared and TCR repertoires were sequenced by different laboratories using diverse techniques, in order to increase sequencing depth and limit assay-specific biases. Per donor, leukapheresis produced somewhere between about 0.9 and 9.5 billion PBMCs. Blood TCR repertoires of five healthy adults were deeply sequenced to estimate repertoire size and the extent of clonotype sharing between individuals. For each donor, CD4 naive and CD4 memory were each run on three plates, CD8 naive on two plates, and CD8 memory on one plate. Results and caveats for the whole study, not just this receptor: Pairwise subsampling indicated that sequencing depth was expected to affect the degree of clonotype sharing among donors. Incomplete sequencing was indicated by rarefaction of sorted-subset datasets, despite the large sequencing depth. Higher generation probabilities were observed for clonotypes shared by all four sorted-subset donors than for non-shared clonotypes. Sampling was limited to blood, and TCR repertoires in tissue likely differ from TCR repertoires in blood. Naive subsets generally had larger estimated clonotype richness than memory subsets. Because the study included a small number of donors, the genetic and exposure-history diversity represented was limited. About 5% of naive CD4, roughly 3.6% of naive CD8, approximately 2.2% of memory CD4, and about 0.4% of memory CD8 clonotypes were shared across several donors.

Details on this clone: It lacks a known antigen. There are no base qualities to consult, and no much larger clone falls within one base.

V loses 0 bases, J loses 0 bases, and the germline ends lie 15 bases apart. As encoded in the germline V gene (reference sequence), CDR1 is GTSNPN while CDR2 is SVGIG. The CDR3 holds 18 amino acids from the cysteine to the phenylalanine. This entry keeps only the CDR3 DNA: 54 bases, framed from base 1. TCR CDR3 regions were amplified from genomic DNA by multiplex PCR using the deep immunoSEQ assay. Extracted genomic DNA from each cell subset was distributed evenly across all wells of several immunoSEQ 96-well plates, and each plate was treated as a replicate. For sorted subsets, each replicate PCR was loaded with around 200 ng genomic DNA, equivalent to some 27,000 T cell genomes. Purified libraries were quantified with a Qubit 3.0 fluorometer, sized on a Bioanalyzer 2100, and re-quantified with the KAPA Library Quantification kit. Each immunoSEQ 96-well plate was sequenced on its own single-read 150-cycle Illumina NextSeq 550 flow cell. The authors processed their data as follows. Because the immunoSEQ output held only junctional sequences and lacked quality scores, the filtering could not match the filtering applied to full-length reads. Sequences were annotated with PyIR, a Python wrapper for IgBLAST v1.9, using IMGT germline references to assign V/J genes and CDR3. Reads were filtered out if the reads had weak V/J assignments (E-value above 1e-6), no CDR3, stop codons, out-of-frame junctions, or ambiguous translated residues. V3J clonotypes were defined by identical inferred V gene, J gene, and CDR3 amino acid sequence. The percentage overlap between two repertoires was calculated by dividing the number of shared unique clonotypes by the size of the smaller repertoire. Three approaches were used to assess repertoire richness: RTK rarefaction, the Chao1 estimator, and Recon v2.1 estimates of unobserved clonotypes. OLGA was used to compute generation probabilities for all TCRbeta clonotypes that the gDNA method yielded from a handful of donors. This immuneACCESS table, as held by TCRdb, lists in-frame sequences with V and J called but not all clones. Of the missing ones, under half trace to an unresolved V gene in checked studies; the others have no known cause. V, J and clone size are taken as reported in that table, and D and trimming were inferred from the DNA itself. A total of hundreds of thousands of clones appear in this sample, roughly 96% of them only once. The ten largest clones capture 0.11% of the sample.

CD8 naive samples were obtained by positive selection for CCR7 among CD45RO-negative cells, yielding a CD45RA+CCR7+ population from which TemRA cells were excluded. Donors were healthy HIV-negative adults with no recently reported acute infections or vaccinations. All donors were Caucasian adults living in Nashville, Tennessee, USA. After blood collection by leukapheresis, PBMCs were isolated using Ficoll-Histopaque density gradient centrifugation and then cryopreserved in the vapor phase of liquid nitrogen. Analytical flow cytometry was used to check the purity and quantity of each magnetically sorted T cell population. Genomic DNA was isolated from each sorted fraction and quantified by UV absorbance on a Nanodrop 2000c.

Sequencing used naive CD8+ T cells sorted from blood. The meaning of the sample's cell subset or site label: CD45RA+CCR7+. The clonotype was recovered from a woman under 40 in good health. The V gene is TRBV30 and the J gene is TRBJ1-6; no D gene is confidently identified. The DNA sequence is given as TGTGCCTGGAGTGTGCGGTTTTCGGGGAGCTCCTATAATTCACCCCTCCACTTT. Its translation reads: CAWSVRFSGSSYNSPLHF.